This TCR beta chain is drawn from a study of blood T cell repertoires in COVID-19. Two negative PCRs, clearance, or symptom resolution had been documented for recovered Cohort 3 donors. Original processing methods: For nucleated cells, counts were estimated from reference gene primer amplification. Measured with immunoSEQ multiplex PCR; TCRdb has only the in-frame clones, and not every one. The DNA gave D and trimming, while V, J and clone size come from that table. The sample includes more than 150,000 clones, roughly 88% seen only once; the top ten take under 15%. Sequencing was performed on PBMCs or T cells enriched from blood (not recorded which). The receptor comes from a woman aged 60 to 75 who had recovered from COVID-19.

This chain's CDR3 is CSAPPRDTQYF. The CDR3 DNA follows: TGCAGTGCTCCACCGAGAGATACGCAGTATTTT. The chain employs TRBV20-1 and TRBJ2-3; no firm D call. Trimming pared 5 bases from V and 5 bases from J, leaving 8 bases between. This CDR3 spans 11 amino acids. CDR1 and CDR2 (germline): DFQATT, SNEGSKA (reference sequence).